This T cell receptor (beta chain) appears in the sequencing data of a study of cytomegalovirus exposure and HLA in healthy donors. About this clone: Within the sample, other DNA sequences also encode this same CDR3.

Germline CDR1 MNHEY, CDR2 SMNVEV (reference sequence). CDR3 length equals 13 residues. Trimming shortened V by 3 bases and J by 3 bases, and 6 bases separated the two germline ends. The PCR had 60 Vbeta and 13 Jbeta primers. Data came from immunoSEQ multiplex PCR; TCRdb stores just in-frame clones and leaves some out. The sample has about 160,000 clones, almost 80% seen once. The chain uses TRBV27 and TRBJ2-1; no clear D. The receptor's source is a woman aged 50 to 60 in good health and CMV-seronegative. The sample comprised PBMCs. The CDR3 DNA is TGTGCCAGCAGTTTGGCAGTCTACAATGAGCAGTTCTTC. Its protein product is CASSLAVYNEQFF.